This TCR beta chain was documented in a study of cytomegalovirus exposure and HLA in healthy donors. Study-wide context: The study's early data release held roughly 91 million unique TCRs from HLA-typed donors. Study results and limitations: Within an earlier analysis, most TCR beta V segments proved productive either about 90% or about 30% of the time. Cytomegalovirus-associated status was assigned to 164 TCR beta chains. TRBV6-2, TRBV6-3 and some other V segments were excluded as indistinguishable.

Germline CDR1 LGHNA, CDR2 YNFKEQ. CDR3 length: 19 amino acids. Trimming took 1 base from V and 4 from J; bases not matched to a gene: 18. The PCR ran on 60 Vbeta and 13 Jbeta primers. Assay used: immunoSEQ multiplex PCR; TCRdb lists only in-frame clones, some missing. This sample has roughly 90,000 clones; 70% to 85% occur once, and the top ten carry under 2.5%. The table lists this clone with a count of one. The target antigen is unknown. This clonotype was obtained from a man aged 18 to 30 in good health and CMV-seronegative. Material: PBMCs. The chain joins TRBV4-2 to TRBJ2-5; 7 bases line up with TRBD2. CDR3 in DNA: TGTGCCAGCAGCCAAGGTTTGAATTCGGGAGGTGCCCCGTCAGAGACCCAGTACTTC. This codes for CASSQGLNSGGAPSETQYF.